Below are 10 T cell receptor beta chains sequenced from a single sample in a study of T cell responses to AZD1222 COVID-19 vaccine. The data were produced by immunoSEQ multiplex PCR, yet TCRdb's version contains in-frame clones alone and is incomplete. The sample has some 99,000 clones; more than 70% are singletons. The material sequenced was peripheral blood, taken on day 0 of AZD1222 vaccination. The receptor source for this set is an adult in good health.

The sample holds a few counts of this clone. CDR3 residues: CASSPGDRRAPQHF. In nucleotides, the CDR3 is TGTGCCAGCTCTCCGGGGGACCGTAGGGCGCCCCAGCATTTT. V is TRBV18 and J is TRBJ1-5; D might be TRBD1 (5 bases). In germline, CDR1 is KGHSH, CDR2 LQKENI. The CDR3 has 14 amino acids. The ends were cut back, 6 bases at V and 9 bases at J, with 18 bases in the middle.

This chain links TRBV5-4 with TRBJ2-6; 14 bases align to TRBD2. The V gene's germline CDR1 is SGHNT and CDR2 YYREEE (reference sequence). The CDR3 totals 19 residues. The V gene end was trimmed by 4 bases and the J gene end by 1 base; junction bases not matched to a gene: 7. This chain's CDR3 is CASSTGLAGVGSGANVLTF. CDR3 sequence (DNA): TGTGCCAGCAGCACGGGACTAGCGGGAGTTGGGTCTGGGGCCAACGTCCTGACTTTC.

The V call is TRBV11-1, the J call TRBJ2-3; D is perhaps TRBD2 (6 bases). Germline-derived CDR1 and CDR2 are SGHAT and FQDESV (reference sequence). Trimming cost V 5 bases and J 8 bases, with 20 bases left between them. This CDR3 is 15 amino acids long. CDR3 bases: TGTGCCAGCAGCGGGCCGGGACTTGGGACGGGTACGCAGTATTTT. It yields the protein CASSGPGLGTGTQYF. The full variable domain, its missing parts supplied by reference TRBV11-1 and TRBJ2-3, is EAEVAQSPRYKITEKSQAVAFWCDPISGHATLYWYRQILGQGPELLVQFQDESVVDDSQLPKDRFSAERLKGVDSTLKIQPAELGDSAMYLCASSGPGLGTGTQYFGPGTRLTVL.

This chain uses TRBV28 with TRBJ1-3; 8 nucleotides align to TRBD1. Germline V lookup: CDR1 MDHEN, CDR2 SYDVKM. The CDR3 runs 18 residues. Unmatched junction bases numbered 17, after V lost 6 bases and J lost 4 bases. The DNA of the CDR3 is TGTGCCAGCAGACCCACAGGGGGATCAAGTAATCTCGGAAACACCATATATTTT. Its translation: CASRPTGGSSNLGNTIYF.

The chain carries TRBV7-9 and TRBJ1-4, with D unresolved. This CDR3 comprises 15 residues. Germline loops: CDR1 SEHNR, CDR2 FQNEAQ (reference sequence). Trimming cost V 5 bases and J 0 bases, with 10 bases left between them. The CDR3 is CASSLEWATNEKLFF. The CDR3 nucleotides read TGTGCCAGCAGCCTAGAGTGGGCAACTAATGAAAAACTGTTTTTT.

This chain uses TRBV30 with TRBJ2-2, with a weak D call TRBD1 (6 bases). The V and J ends lost 1 base and 0 bases respectively, with 12 bases between them. Germline assignment: CDR1 GTSNPN and CDR2 SVGIG (reference sequence). The CDR3 consists of 16 residues. The CDR3 region has the DNA TGTGCCTGGAGTGCAGGGGATTCCGCGAACACCGGGGAGCTGTTTTTT. Its translation: CAWSAGDSANTGELFF. Looking up the rest from reference TRBV30 and TRBJ2-2 gives the full variable domain: SQTIHQWPATLVQPVGSPLSLECTVEGTSNPNLYWYRQAAGRGLQLLFYSVGIGQISSEVPQNLSASRPQDRQFILSSKKLLLSDSGFYLCAWSAGDSANTGELFFGEGSRLTVL.

The V call is TRBV29-1, the J call TRBJ2-5; 11 nucleotides match TRBD2. Germline V gene sequence: CDR1 SQVTM, CDR2 ANQGSEA. V lost 7 bases to trimming and J lost 3 bases; unmatched junction nucleotides: 4. The CDR3 covers 13 residues. CDR3 nucleotide sequence: TGCAGCGCTGCGACTAGCGGGAAAGAGACCCAGTACTTC. Translation gives CSAATSGKETQYF. Using reference TRBV29-1 and TRBJ2-5 for the parts outside the CDR3, the full variable domain is SAVISQKPSRDICQRGTSLTIQCQVDSQVTMMFWYRQQPGQSLTLIATANQGSEATYESGFVIDKFPISRPNLTFSTLTVSNMSPEDSSIYLCSAATSGKETQYFGPGTRLLVL.

The chain couples TRBV11-3 to TRBJ1-6; D may be TRBD1 (6 bases). There are 15 residues in the CDR3. Germline CDR1 is SGHNT and CDR2 is YENEEA. Trimming removed 5 bases from V and 5 bases from J, with 13 bases in between. The DNA of the CDR3 is TGTGCCAGCAGCCGGGACACGGGGCATAATTCACCCCTCCACTTT. Translating gives CASSRDTGHNSPLHF.

This chain joins TRBV9 and TRBJ1-4; 9 bases fit TRBD1. The CDR3 sequence is 17 residues long. Unmatched junction bases numbered 11, after V lost 0 bases and J lost 8 bases. Germline lookup yields CDR1 SGDLS and CDR2 YYNGEE. The DNA of the CDR3 is TGTGCCAGCAGCGTAGGGACCGGCGGGACAGGGAGAGAAAAACTGTTTTTT. It is translated as CASSVGTGGTGREKLFF.

V is TRBV23-1 and J is TRBJ2-5; 9 positions agree with TRBD2. TRBV23-1 is an ORF, with its function uncertain. After removal of 1 base from V and 5 bases from J, the junction contained 5 bases not matched to a gene. The CDR3 is 15 residues long. For the CDR3, the DNA is TGCGCCAGCAGTCAATTGTCTAGCGGGATCGAGACCCAGTACTTC. It is translated as CASSQLSSGIETQYF.